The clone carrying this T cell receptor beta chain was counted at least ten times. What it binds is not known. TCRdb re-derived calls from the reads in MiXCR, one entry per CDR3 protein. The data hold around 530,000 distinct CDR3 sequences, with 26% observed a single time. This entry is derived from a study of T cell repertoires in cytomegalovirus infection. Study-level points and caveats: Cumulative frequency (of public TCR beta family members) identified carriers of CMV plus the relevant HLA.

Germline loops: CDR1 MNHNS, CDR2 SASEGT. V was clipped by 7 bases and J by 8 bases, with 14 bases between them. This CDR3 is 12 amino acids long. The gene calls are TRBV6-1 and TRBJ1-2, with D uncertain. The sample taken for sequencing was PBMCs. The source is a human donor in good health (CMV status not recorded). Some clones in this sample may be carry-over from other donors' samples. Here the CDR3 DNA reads TGTGCCAGCAACCTTTACAGAGAGGGCTACACCTTC. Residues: CASNLYREGYTF.